This entry lists 30 T cell receptor beta chains sequenced from one sample in a study of blood T cell repertoires in COVID-19. Clones were sequenced by immunoSEQ multiplex PCR, and TCRdb holds only the in-frame ones, with some missing. The sample consists of roughly 110,000 clones, around 89% of them appearing once. The sequencing input was peripheral blood. These receptor sequences come from a man aged 35 to 55 with active or convalescent COVID-19.

This chain joins TRBV30 and TRBJ1-1; 10 bases are shared with TRBD1. The CDR3 runs 16 residues. J was trimmed by 2 bases and V by 0 bases; bases with no gene match: 6. Germline CDR1 is GTSNPN and CDR2 is SVGIG (reference sequence). CDR3 in amino acids: CAWSVKGQGFNTEAFF. CDR3 sequence (DNA): TGTGCCTGGAGTGTAAAGGGACAGGGGTTTAACACTGAAGCTTTCTTT.

The chain combines TRBV9 with TRBJ2-3, with D unresolved. CDR1 SGDLS and CDR2 YYNGEE come from the germline V gene. The ends were cut back, 4 bases at V and 6 bases at J, with 15 bases in the middle. The CDR3 is 14 amino acids. CDR3 nucleotide sequence: TGTGCCAGCAGCAACGAACGGGTGGCCGATACGCAGTATTTT. Its translation is CASSNERVADTQYF.

V usage is TRBV18 and J usage is TRBJ2-7; possibly TRBD1 for D (6 bases). Looked up from germline, CDR1 is KGHSH and CDR2 is LQKENI. The CDR3 runs 16 residues. Deletions cut 3 bases from V and 1 base from J, with 16 bases between. CDR3 protein: CASSPPKGQGSYEQYF. In DNA, the CDR3 is TGTGCCAGCTCACCCCCAAAGGGACAAGGTTCCTACGAGCAGTACTTC.

The chain recombines TRBV6-5 with TRBJ1-4; D is undetermined. Germline-derived CDR1 and CDR2 are MNHEY and SVGAGI. The CDR3 extends over 12 amino acids. With 6 bases removed from V and 8 bases from J, the gap between germline ends came to 10 bases. The CDR3 loop is CASSRSSEKLFF. The CDR3 coding sequence is TGTGCCAGCAGCAGAAGTAGCGAAAAACTGTTTTTT.

The J gene is TRBJ1-5, the V gene TRBV19; TRBD1 matches at 9 bases. V lost 8 bases, J lost 7 bases, and 6 bases stayed unmatched. CDR1 is LNHDA and CDR2 is SQIVND in the germline V gene (reference sequence). The CDR3 covers 13 residues. The CDR3 reads CASGGQGYQPQHF. The CDR3 DNA follows: TGTGCCAGTGGAGGACAGGGGTACCAGCCCCAGCATTTT.

V usage is TRBV28 and J usage is TRBJ2-2, with D uncertain. Germline CDR1 and CDR2: MDHEN and SYDVKM. V was pared by 6 bases and J by 1 base, with 6 bases between. The CDR3 covers 13 residues. This CDR3 is CASRGRNTGELFF. In nucleotides, the CDR3 is TGTGCCAGCAGGGGCCGGAACACCGGGGAGCTGTTTTTT.

The chain has TRBV12-3 or TRBV12-4 and TRBJ1-2; 8 bases map to TRBD1. Losses at the gene ends were 6 bases for V and 8 bases for J; bases not matched to a gene: 5. This CDR3 comprises 12 residues. In DNA form, the CDR3 reads TGTGCCAGCAGGCAGGGGGCCGGAGGCTACACCTTC. This gives the protein CASRQGAGGYTF.

The chain uses TRBV7-2 and TRBJ2-5; D is perhaps TRBD2 (6 bases). The V and J ends lost 5 bases and 5 bases respectively, with 21 bases between them. Germline lookup yields CDR1 SGHTA and CDR2 FQGNSA. The CDR3 contains 16 residues. The CDR3 DNA is TGTGCCAGCAGCCCCCCGGGACTTACAGCAGGGGAGACCCAGTACTTC. Translation: CASSPPGLTAGETQYF.

In this sample, this clone turned up once. The chain uses TRBV29-1 and TRBJ2-1; 9 bases match TRBD1. The V gene's germline CDR1 is SQVTM and CDR2 ANQGSEA. The CDR3 runs to 16 residues. With V trimmed by 5 bases and J by 2 bases, 10 bases remained unmatched. CDR3: CSVNLQGAITYNEQFF. CDR3 DNA sequence: TGCAGCGTTAATTTACAGGGGGCTATTACCTACAATGAGCAGTTCTTC.

V gene TRBV10-1 combines with J gene TRBJ2-7; 12 bases map to TRBD1. The ends lost 3 bases at V and 10 bases at J; junction bases unmatched: 10. Germline V gene lookup returns CDR1 WNHNN and CDR2 SYGVQD (reference sequence). The CDR3 consists of 15 residues. Written as DNA, the CDR3 is TGCGCCAGCAGTGATGAGGGACAGGGGGCTCCCTATCAGTACTTC. Protein: CASSDEGQGAPYQYF.

The genes are TRBV4-3 and TRBJ2-1, with 10 nucleotides matching TRBD2. The germline CDR1 and CDR2 sequences are LGHNA and YSLEER. V lost 0 bases and J lost 0; bases outside the gene matches: 5. The CDR3 is 18 residues long. The CDR3 DNA reads as TGCGCCAGCAGCCAAGATTTTACTAGCGGGACCTCCTACAATGAGCAGTTCTTC. Protein sequence: CASSQDFTSGTSYNEQFF.

The rearrangement links TRBV24-1 to TRBJ2-6; possible D gene TRBD2, 5 bases. V dropped 3 bases and J dropped 0 bases, with 5 bases sitting between them. Germline loops: CDR1 KGHDR, CDR2 SFDVKD. CDR3 length: 15 amino acids. CDR3 amino acids: CATSDGSSGANVLTF. CDR3 DNA: TGTGCCACCAGTGATGGGAGCTCTGGGGCCAACGTCCTGACTTTC.

The chain recombines TRBV9 with TRBJ1-2; 9 bases line up with TRBD1. There are 16 residues in the CDR3. CDR1 and CDR2 (germline): SGDLS, YYNGEE. V shed 0 bases, J shed 4 bases, and the junction held 7 bases outside the gene matches. CDR3 nucleotides: TGTGCCAGCAGCGTAGGTAGGGAGGGACAGGGCTATGGCTACACCTTC. It translates to CASSVGREGQGYGYTF.

The chain joins TRBV6-5 to TRBJ2-1; D is uncertain. The CDR3 extends over 13 amino acids. V lost 6 bases, J lost 5 bases, and 11 bases lay in between. The germline gives CDR1 MNHEY, CDR2 SVGAGI. For the CDR3, the DNA is TGTGCCAGCAGATTATCAGGAAACAATGAGCAGTTCTTC. Translation: CASRLSGNNEQFF.

The genes are TRBV2 and TRBJ2-7, with D unresolved. The CDR3 covers 12 residues. Per germline, CDR1 SNHLY and CDR2 FYNNEI. V lost 3 bases to trimming and J lost 1 base, with 4 bases between them. CDR3 in DNA: TGTGCCAGCAGTGACTTTTCCTACGAGCAGTACTTC. As protein: CASSDFSYEQYF. The full variable domain, in which reference TRBV2 and TRBJ2-7 provide the parts outside the CDR3, is EPEVTQTPSHQVTQMGQEVILRCVPISNHLYFYWYRQILGQKVEFLVSFYNNEISEKSEIFDDQFSVERPDGSNFTLKIRSTKLEDSAMYFCASSDFSYEQYFGPGTRLTVT.

The chain employs TRBV5-4 and TRBJ2-7, with D possibly TRBD1 on 5 matching bases. This CDR3 comprises 14 residues. Trimming pared 1 base from V and 2 bases from J, leaving 10 bases between. Germline V gives CDR1 SGHNT, CDR2 YYREEE (reference sequence). CDR3 bases: TGTGCCAGCAGCTTGTACAGGTCAACCTACGAGCAGTACTTC. Protein product: CASSLYRSTYEQYF.

The J gene is TRBJ2-7, the V gene TRBV16; the match to TRBD2 covers 7 bases. Germline-derived CDR1 and CDR2 are KGHSY and FQNENV. V dropped 2 bases and J dropped 2; count of bases not matched to a gene: 6. The CDR3 covers 15 residues. CDR3 loop: CASSQGQGGTYEQYF. The CDR3, as DNA: TGTGCCAGCAGCCAAGGGCAGGGAGGGACCTACGAGCAGTACTTC.

The chain combines TRBV4-1 with TRBJ1-5; TRBD1 matches at 9 bases. The CDR3 is 16 residues long. CDR1 and CDR2 from the germline V gene are MGHRA and YSYEKL. V shed 1 base and J 0 bases; nucleotides not matched to a gene: 1. The CDR3 coding sequence is TGCGCCAGCAGCCAAGCGACAGGGGGTAGCAATCAGCCCCAGCATTTT. Translation gives CASSQATGGSNQPQHF.

The chain is built from TRBV4-1 and TRBJ2-5, with TRBD1 matching over 7 bases. V lost 1 base and J lost 1; bases outside the gene matches: 12. Germline V gene sequence: CDR1 MGHRA, CDR2 YSYEKL. There are 18 residues in the CDR3. The CDR3, as DNA: TGCGCCAGCAGCCAAGTAGGGGGACAGCGAAGACTCCAAGAGACCCAGTACTTC. As protein: CASSQVGGQRRLQETQYF.

This chain links TRBV10-3 with TRBJ2-2; D remains unclear. V lost 0 bases, J lost 4 bases, and 9 bases lay in between. The CDR3 consists of 15 residues. Germline V gene lookup returns CDR1 ENHRY and CDR2 SYGVKD. The CDR3 here is CAISESAVVTGELFF. The CDR3 DNA follows: TGTGCCATCAGTGAGTCCGCGGTAGTCACCGGGGAGCTGTTTTTT.

This clone was observed a handful of times. The chain is built from TRBV19 and TRBJ1-5; no clear D. V lost 5 bases to trimming and J lost 0 bases, with 8 bases between them. The CDR3 has 14 residues. The germline CDR1 and CDR2 sequences are LNHDA and SQIVND (reference sequence). The CDR3 bases are TGTGCCAGTAGTGGCGGCCCTAGCAATCAGCCCCAGCATTTT. Amino acids: CASSGGPSNQPQHF.

This clone was observed a single time. The genes are TRBV9 and TRBJ2-1; D is perhaps TRBD1 (6 bases). The V gene lost 7 bases and the J gene lost 6 bases, with 11 bases spanning the gap. Germline V CDR1 and CDR2: SGDLS, YYNGEE. CDR3 size: 12 residues. CDR3 residues: CASGQSLNEQFF. DNA for the CDR3: TGTGCCAGCGGACAGTCTCTCAATGAGCAGTTCTTC.

This clone was seen only once. The rearrangement joins TRBV14 to TRBJ2-1; possible D gene TRBD2, 6 bases. CDR3 length equals 16 residues. Trimming pared 1 base from V and 6 bases from J, leaving 16 bases between. Per the germline V gene, CDR1 is SGHDN and CDR2 is FVKESK. DNA of the CDR3: TGTGCCAGCAGCCAAGTAGGAGGCGGGCGGGGCAATGAGCAGTTCTTC. Protein product: CASSQVGGGRGNEQFF.

There are a few counts of this clone. The gene calls are TRBV20-1 and TRBJ1-5, with D tentatively TRBD1 (5 bases). The CDR3 extends over 14 amino acids. V was shortened by 3 bases and J by 2 bases, with 11 bases between the two germline ends. Germline CDR1 and CDR2: DFQATT and SNEGSKA (reference sequence). The CDR3 region is CSASRGGGNQPQHF. The DNA of the CDR3 is TGCAGTGCTAGTCGGGGGGGTGGCAATCAGCCCCAGCATTTT.

The rearrangement uses TRBV9 and TRBJ1-3, with 10 bases aligning to TRBD1. The CDR3 spans 16 residues. The V gene end was trimmed by 0 bases and the J gene end by 2 bases; junction bases not matched to a gene: 2. The germline V gene has CDR1 SGDLS and CDR2 YYNGEE. The CDR3 DNA reads as TGTGCCAGCAGCGTAGGCGGGACAGGGGCTGGAAACACCATATATTTT. Translation gives CASSVGGTGAGNTIYF.

The V gene is TRBV9, the J gene TRBJ2-7; TRBD1 aligns across 10 bases. V was pared by 2 bases and J by 7 bases, with 15 bases of the junction left unmatched. There are 17 residues in the CDR3. Germline assignment: CDR1 SGDLS and CDR2 YYNGEE. CDR3 in amino acids: CASSVSRGQGFVGEQYF. The CDR3 DNA sequence: TGTGCCAGCAGCGTCAGTAGGGGACAGGGGTTTGTGGGGGAGCAGTACTTC.

The chain links TRBV5-1 to TRBJ1-1; TRBD1 might be the D (6 bases). CDR3 length: 15 amino acids. Trimming stripped 4 bases from V and 0 bases from J, with 13 bases between. Germline V lookup: CDR1 SGHRS, CDR2 YFSETQ. The CDR3: CASSNGQNMNTEAFF. Here the CDR3 DNA reads TGCGCCAGCAGCAACGGACAGAACATGAACACTGAAGCTTTCTTT. Based on the CDR3 plus reference TRBV5-1 and TRBJ1-1, the full variable domain is KAGVTQTPRYLIKTRGQQVTLSCSPISGHRSVSWYQQTPGQGLQFLFEYFSETQRNKGNFPGRFSGRQFSNSRSEMNVSTLELGDSALYLCASSNGQNMNTEAFFGQGTRLTVV.

The rearrangement joins TRBV2 to TRBJ1-4; 7 positions agree with TRBD1. Germline V gives CDR1 SNHLY, CDR2 FYNNEI. Trimming cost V 7 bases and J 8 bases; bases outside gene matches: 10. This CDR3 has 14 amino acids. CDR3 region: CASTEGALREKLFF. The DNA for the CDR3 is TGTGCCAGCACCGAGGGGGCCCTGCGGGAAAAACTGTTTTTT.

This sequence joins TRBV6-4 and TRBJ2-7, with D possibly TRBD1 on 6 matching bases. CDR1 MRHNA and CDR2 SNTAGT come from the germline V gene. The CDR3 extends over 13 amino acids. Trimming shortened V by 0 bases and J by 9 bases, and 12 bases separated the two germline ends. The CDR3 reads CASSDSAQGRQYF. The CDR3 nucleotides are TGTGCCAGCAGTGACTCTGCTCAGGGGAGGCAGTACTTC.

The chain is built from TRBV19 and TRBJ1-5, with 8 bases identical to TRBD1. The CDR3 consists of 14 residues. CDR1 and CDR2 (germline): LNHDA, SQIVND (reference sequence). Trimming cost V 4 bases and J 2 bases; bases outside gene matches: 1. The CDR3 DNA sequence: TGTGCCAGTAGTACGACAGGGGGCAATCAGCCCCAGCATTTT. Encoded protein: CASSTTGGNQPQHF.